This is a list of T cell receptor beta chains from one sample in a study of T cells in Graves' hyperthyroidism and ophthalmopathy. MiXCR was run by TCRdb on the multiplex PCR reads, yielding one entry per CDR3 protein. The sample yields approximately 350,000 distinct CDR3 sequences, roughly 15% seen once. The sample taken for sequencing was blood. Every receptor here comes from a woman between 55 and 75 years old with Graves' ophthalmopathy. The CDR3 runs from the conserved cysteine through the conserved F or W. The D gene is left open where the match is weak. For some rows the clone size is stated as once, few or many, or as a class when expanded; others skip it.

v_gene,abundance,d_gene,j_gene,CDR3nt,CDR3aa
TRBV20-1,many,TRBD2,TRBJ2-7,TGCAGTGCTAGCGGGAGGCTCGACGAGCAGTACTTC,CSASGRLDEQYF
TRBV20-1,many,.,TRBJ1-1,TGCAGTGCTAGAGTAGGGGGCACTGAAGCTTTCTTT,CSARVGGTEAFF
TRBV20-1,many,TRBD1,TRBJ2-2,TGCAGTGCTAGTATGGGGACAGGGGTGACCGGGGAGCTGTTTTTT,CSASMGTGVTGELFF
TRBV3-1,many,.,TRBJ1-5,TGTGCCAGCAGCCAAGATATAGATCAGCCCCAGCATTTT,CASSQDIDQPQHF
TRBV4-1,.,.,TRBJ2-1,TGCGCCAGCAGCCAAGCCGCGGGATCGTCCAATGAGCAGTTCTTC,CASSQAAGSSNEQFF
TRBV9,.,TRBD2,TRBJ2-7,TGTGCCAGCAGCGTGGGACTAGCGGGCCGACAGAGCTCCTACGAGCAGTACTTC,CASSVGLAGRQSSYEQYF
TRBV7-9,few,.,TRBJ2-7,TGTGCCAGCAGCGCCTTAAGTGTACGGACTTCTTACTCCTACGAGCAGTACTTC,CASSALSVRTSYSYEQYF
TRBV28,many,.,TRBJ2-7,TGTGCCAGCAGCCAACACGGACCCTACGAGCAGTACTTC,CASSQHGPYEQYF
TRBV27,many,TRBD2,TRBJ2-7,TGTGCCAGCAGACAGGGGACTAGCGGAATTTGGGAGCAGTACTTC,CASRQGTSGIWEQYF
TRBV27,few,.,TRBJ2-2,TGTGCCAGCAACCAGGGGACCGGGGAGCTGTTTTTT,CASNQGTGELFF